This T cell receptor beta chain derives from a study of T-cell memory formation after mild COVID-19 (dated by TCRdb to 2020 to 2022). At the level of the whole study: Most TCR sequence clusters were specific to one of the two donors. In a couple of donors, T-cell clones that expanded and contracted after mild COVID-19 were tracked by sequencing TCRalpha and TCRbeta repertoires over time. Two young, previously healthy adult volunteers, one female and one male, were included in the cohort. What the authors observed across the whole study: Some responding clones were detected in pre-infection memory, suggesting pre-existing cross-reactive memory T cells joined the SARS-CoV-2 response. Clones contracting from day 15 to 85 had balanced CD4/CD8 phenotypes, while a second wave expanding from day 15 to 37 was biased towards CD4+. Whether the second-wave clones peaking on day 37 were SARS-CoV-2 specific was not confirmed. Only two mild cases were covered by the study, and larger cohorts that include severe cases with pre-infection samples were considered necessary. Contracting CD4+ clones were found mainly in CM and EM memory subsets, while CD8+ clones were enriched in EMRA.

Instrument on record: Illumina NovaSeq 6000. TCRalpha and TCRbeta cDNA libraries were constructed by 5'RACE with constant-segment primers, with sample barcodes and unique molecular identifiers being introduced. RNA was extracted from every sample with Trizol reagent. Amplification of the libraries took two PCR steps, and the second step added a second sample barcode plus Illumina TruSeq adapters. The libraries were sequenced on an Illumina NovaSeq using 2 x 150 bp paired-end reads. The published analysis was carried out like this. Reads were demultiplexed and collapsed into UMI-guided consensus sequences with migec v1.2.7. Using mixcr v2.1.11, UMI consensuses were aligned to TRA and TRB V and J templates and then assembled into clonotypes. A clonotype was counted as expanded or contracted only if both edgeR and NoisET called the change significant, with noise models trained on biological replicates. For edgeR calls, a false discovery rate-adjusted p below 0.01 and a log2 fold-change threshold of 1 were applied. As an exploratory analysis of dynamics, max-normalized trajectories of the 1000 most abundant clonotypes were examined by PCA with hierarchical clustering. The CD4 or CD8 phenotype of responding clones was assigned using the separately sequenced CD4+ and CD8+ repertoires. In TCRdb, the public reads were trimmed at Q25 with fastp and aligned with MiXCR, with productive beta chains retained. Every distinct CDR3 protein forms one entry, paired with its most common genes and DNA. Here the V and J calls rest on TCRdb's processing, not on the authors' analysis. In all, the sample holds 560,000 or so distinct CDR3 sequences, and roughly 17% of those were seen once. In total, the top ten clones hold roughly 8% of the sample.

PBMCs were isolated by Ficoll-Paque density gradient centrifugation. This clonotype has more than one count but fewer than ten. Its cognate antigen has yet to be identified. Within one base of it there is no much larger clone, and no base qualities were kept. The germline V gene (reference sequence) sets CDR1 to LNHNV and CDR2 to YYDKDF. The CDR3 runs 15 amino acids, cysteine and phenylalanine included. CDR3 DNA only is kept here, 45 bases in frame from base 1. Trimmed from V: 5 bases; trimmed from J: 5 bases; junction bases lacking a gene match: 7. The clonotype comes from an adult woman who had mild COVID-19 (a few samples of this study predate the infection). The sample titles of this study are shuffled in the database, so cell type and time point are left out; the donor was told from shared clones. Sequencing was carried out using PBMCs or a T cell subset sorted from them (not recorded which). Recombination connected TRBV15 to TRBJ2-1; 9 of the junction bases match TRBD2. The nucleotides read TGTGCCACCAGCCCGAGCGGGGGGTTCCACAATGAGCAGTTCTTC. Its amino acids are CATSPSGGFHNEQFF.